Presented here are 27 T cell receptor beta chains from one specimen sequenced in a study of blood T cell repertoires in COVID-19. The repertoire was sequenced with immunoSEQ multiplex PCR; TCRdb's copy has only in-frame clones and lacks some. The sample shows around 250,000 clones, just under 90% of them seen only once. Specimen: PBMCs or T cells enriched from blood (not recorded which). The receptors stem from a man aged 50-60 years who had been exposed to COVID-19.

This clone was observed once. V and J are TRBV15 and TRBJ2-7; 7 bases line up with TRBD2. The CDR3 is made up of 17 amino acids. J gave up 9 bases and V 1 base, and 18 bases lay outside the gene matches. CDR1 and CDR2 (germline): LNHNV, YYDKDF (reference sequence). CDR3 amino acids: CATSRGRIGLLASGQYF. CDR3 DNA sequence: TGTGCCACCAGCAGAGGTCGTATAGGACTACTAGCGTCGGGGCAGTACTTC.

The gene calls are TRBV29-1 and TRBJ1-5; weak D call: TRBD1 (5 bases). Germline CDR1 SQVTM, CDR2 ANQGSEA. The CDR3 runs to 15 residues. V was clipped by 5 bases and J by 6 bases, with 20 bases between them. The CDR3 DNA follows: TGCAGCGTTCTCGCCGGGGGGGTAGTCGGTCAGCCCCAGCATTTT. This sequence encodes CSVLAGGVVGQPQHF. The entire variable domain, with the rest obtained from reference TRBV29-1 and TRBJ1-5, is as follows: SAVISQKPSRDICQRGTSLTIQCQVDSQVTMMFWYRQQPGQSLTLIATANQGSEATYESGFVIDKFPISRPNLTFSTLTVSNMSPEDSSIYLCSVLAGGVVGQPQHFGDGTRLSIL.

The chain is built from TRBV28 and TRBJ1-2, with D unresolved. Germline V CDR1 and CDR2: MDHEN, SYDVKM. This CDR3 has 12 residues. The V gene lost 0 bases and the J gene lost 8 bases, with 7 bases spanning the gap. The CDR3 reads CASSLWAYGYTF. DNA for the CDR3: TGTGCCAGCAGTTTATGGGCTTACGGCTACACCTTC.

The chain links TRBV9 to TRBJ1-2, with no clear D. The CDR3 has 15 amino acids. V was pared by 4 bases and J by 0 bases, with 13 bases between. Germline assignment: CDR1 SGDLS and CDR2 YYNGEE. The chain's CDR3 is CASSLRGASNYGYTF. Here the CDR3 DNA reads TGTGCCAGCAGCCTTCGAGGAGCTTCTAACTATGGCTACACCTTC. Variable domain in full (rest from reference TRBV9 and TRBJ1-2): DSGVTQTPKHLITATGQRVTLRCSPRSGDLSVYWYQQSLDQGLQFLIQYYNGEERAKGNILERFSAQQFPDLHSELNLSSLELGDSALYFCASSLRGASNYGYTFGSGTRLTVV.

The chain employs TRBV6-1 and TRBJ1-2, with 8 bases aligning to TRBD1. The CDR3 is 15 residues long. V shed 2 bases and J 6 bases; nucleotides not matched to a gene: 8. Germline CDR1 and CDR2: MNHNS and SASEGT. Here the CDR3 reads CASSESQGAKDGYTF. The CDR3 DNA reads TGTGCCAGCAGTGAAAGTCAGGGGGCGAAGGATGGCTACACCTTC.

This clone was detected only a few times. This chain connects TRBV2 to TRBJ1-3; the D is unclear. V was pared by 5 bases and J by 0 bases, with 11 bases between. Germline V CDR1 and CDR2: SNHLY, FYNNEI. CDR3 length: 15 amino acids. The CDR3 reads CASSTGLISGNTIYF. CDR3 in DNA: TGTGCCAGCAGTACCGGACTGATCTCTGGAAACACCATATATTTT.

The rearrangement uses TRBV7-3 and TRBJ1-1; possibly TRBD1 for D (6 bases). Trimming pared 6 bases from V and 1 base from J, leaving 9 bases between. This CDR3 is built from 13 residues. The germline V gene has CDR1 SGHTA and CDR2 FQGTGA. CDR3 DNA sequence: TGTGCCAGCAGTACGACAGGGAACACTGAAGCTTTCTTT. It specifies CASSTTGNTEAFF.

This chain connects TRBV4-1 to TRBJ1-1, with TRBD1 as a possible D gene (6 bases). V dropped 4 bases and J dropped 0 bases, with 12 bases sitting between them. This CDR3 spans 15 amino acids. CDR1 is MGHRA, CDR2 YSYEKL, per germline. In DNA, the CDR3 is TGCGCCAGCAGCCCACAGGGATTCATGAACACTGAAGCTTTCTTT. Protein sequence: CASSPQGFMNTEAFF.

This clone was detected only once. The V call is TRBV7-8, the J call TRBJ1-1; D might be TRBD1 (5 bases). Germline V gives CDR1 SGHVS, CDR2 FQNEAQ. Trimming left V 2 bases short and J 5 bases short, with 9 bases between. There are 13 residues in the CDR3. The CDR3, as DNA: TGTGCCAGCAGCTTAAGGGCAGGGACTGAAGCTTTCTTT. Translating gives CASSLRAGTEAFF.

This chain links TRBV14 with TRBJ1-3, with D tentatively TRBD1 (6 bases). The germline V and J ends were trimmed by 1 base and 4 bases, with 11 bases remaining between them. Germline V gene data show CDR1 as SGHDN and CDR2 as FVKESK. This CDR3 is built from 15 residues. For the CDR3, the DNA is TGTGCCAGCAGCCAAGTGGGGGGGCACGGAAACACCATATATTTT. It is translated as CASSQVGGHGNTIYF.

The CDR3 nucleotides read TGTGCCAGCAGCTTCATGACAGGGGACACTGAAGCTTTCTTT. This gives the protein CASSFMTGDTEAFF. The chain combines TRBV11-2 with TRBJ1-1; 8 bases are shared with TRBD1. The CDR3 is made up of 14 amino acids. Germline V gene lookup returns CDR1 SGHAT and CDR2 FQNNGV. J was trimmed by 3 bases and V by 3 bases; bases with no gene match: 3.

This clone has only one observation. The chain carries TRBV6-1 and TRBJ2-2; possible D gene TRBD2, 6 bases. The CDR3 is made up of 15 amino acids. CDR1 is MNHNS and CDR2 is SASEGT in the germline V gene. The V end lost 5 bases, the J end lost 3 bases, and 13 bases lay between the germline ends. The chain's CDR3 is CASSPPLAYTGELFF. As DNA, the CDR3 is TGTGCCAGCAGTCCCCCGCTAGCGTACACCGGGGAGCTGTTTTTT.

This clone was observed a handful of times. This rearrangement joins TRBV5-5 to TRBJ1-1; maybe TRBD1 (5 bases). V was cut by 0 bases and J by 1 base, with 10 bases left in between. The germline CDR1 and CDR2 sequences are SGHKS and YYEKEE (reference sequence). There are 15 residues in the CDR3. This CDR3 reads CASSLDGAGNTEAFF. DNA of the CDR3: TGTGCCAGCAGCTTGGATGGGGCAGGGAACACTGAAGCTTTCTTT. The full variable domain, with the rest looked up from reference TRBV5-5 and TRBJ1-1, is DAGVTQSPTHLIKTRGQQVTLRCSPISGHKSVSWYQQVLGQGPQFIFQYYEKEERGRGNFPDRFSARQFPNYSSELNVNALLLGDSALYLCASSLDGAGNTEAFFGQGTRLTVV.

The rearrangement links TRBV18 to TRBJ1-2, with 9 bases fitting TRBD1. Germline lookup yields CDR1 KGHSH and CDR2 LQKENI. Trimming took 6 bases from V and 4 from J; bases not matched to a gene: 9. The CDR3 runs to 15 residues. CDR3 coding DNA: TGTGCCAGCTCTAGGGACAGGGAACCGTCCTATGGCTACACCTTC. Amino acid sequence: CASSRDREPSYGYTF. The full variable domain, with the rest looked up from reference TRBV18 and TRBJ1-2, is NAGVMQNPRHLVRRRGQEARLRCSPMKGHSHVYWYRQLPEEGLKFMVYLQKENIIDESGMPKERFSAEFPKEGPSILRIQQVVRGDSAAYFCASSRDREPSYGYTFGSGTRLTVV.

The chain uses TRBV30 and TRBJ2-5, with TRBD1 matching over 9 bases. The germline V gene encodes CDR1 GTSNPN and CDR2 SVGIG (reference sequence). This CDR3 contains 13 residues. With 2 bases clipped from V and 5 bases from J, the junction kept 3 bases outside the gene matches. CDR3 in DNA: TGTGCCTGGAGTACAGGGGGCGCCGAGACCCAGTACTTC. Protein: CAWSTGGAETQYF.

This chain connects TRBV9 to TRBJ1-6; D is undetermined. Germline-derived CDR1 and CDR2 are SGDLS and YYNGEE. CDR3 length equals 16 residues. The V gene lost 0 bases and the J gene lost 5 bases, with 12 bases spanning the gap. The CDR3 DNA follows: TGTGCCAGCAGCGTAGGTGCCGGGTTGAATAATTCACCCCTCCACTTT. Amino acid sequence: CASSVGAGLNNSPLHF.

The rearrangement joins TRBV7-6 to TRBJ2-1; TRBD1 might be the D (6 bases). CDR1 is SGHVS and CDR2 is FNYEAQ in the germline V gene. V lost 3 bases to trimming and J lost 3 bases, with 12 bases between them. CDR3 size: 15 residues. CDR3 loop: CASSFGTPNYNEQFF. CDR3 coding DNA: TGTGCCAGCAGCTTCGGGACACCCAACTACAATGAGCAGTTCTTC.

V and J are TRBV19 and TRBJ2-4; D gene unclear. Deletions cut 3 bases from V and 0 bases from J, with 9 bases between. The length of the CDR3 is 15 residues. The germline V gene encodes CDR1 LNHDA and CDR2 SQIVND (reference sequence). CDR3 loop: CASSMRELAKNIQYF. DNA of the CDR3: TGTGCCAGTAGTATGAGAGAACTAGCCAAAAACATTCAGTACTTC.

J is TRBJ2-7 and V is TRBV6-5; the match to TRBD1 covers 10 bases. The CDR3 length is 16 residues. The germline gives CDR1 MNHEY, CDR2 SVGAGI. Unmatched junction bases numbered 8, after V lost 2 bases and J lost 4 bases. CDR3 bases: TGTGCCAGCAGTTACACACTGACAGGGGGCAGGTACGAGCAGTACTTC. As protein: CASSYTLTGGRYEQYF.

The chain couples TRBV5-1 to TRBJ2-1; 8 bases fit TRBD1. J lost 2 bases, V lost 5 bases, and 9 bases had no gene match. CDR3 length: 16 amino acids. In germline, CDR1 is SGHRS, CDR2 YFSETQ. The CDR3, as DNA: TGCGCCAGCAGAAAGGACAGGGTTGGCCCCTACAATGAGCAGTTCTTC. This encodes CASRKDRVGPYNEQFF.

V usage is TRBV28 and J usage is TRBJ1-5, with 8 bases matching TRBD1. J was trimmed by 4 bases and V by 2 bases; bases with no gene match: 10. Germline V CDR1 and CDR2: MDHEN, SYDVKM. The CDR3 length is 17 residues. CDR3 in amino acids: CASSLRSRGLRNQPQHF. The DNA of the CDR3 is TGTGCCAGCAGTTTAAGGTCCAGGGGGCTAAGGAATCAGCCCCAGCATTTT.

This clone has a handful of counts. This chain connects TRBV28 to TRBJ1-1; possible D gene TRBD1, 5 bases. V was trimmed by 7 bases and J by 9 bases, leaving 12 bases between them. This CDR3 has 11 amino acids. In germline, CDR1 is MDHEN, CDR2 SYDVKM. The chain's CDR3 is CASMNRLQAFF. Here the CDR3 DNA reads TGTGCCAGCATGAACAGGCTTCAAGCTTTCTTT.

CDR3 sequence: CASSSGVRGTQYF. The CDR3 nucleotides are TGCGCCAGCAGCTCAGGGGTTCGGGGGACCCAGTACTTC. V usage is TRBV5-1 and J usage is TRBJ2-5, with D possibly TRBD1 on 6 matching bases. Trimming shortened V by 3 bases and J by 7 bases, and 13 bases separated the two germline ends. Germline V gene lookup returns CDR1 SGHRS and CDR2 YFSETQ. CDR3 length: 13 residues.

The chain couples TRBV27 to TRBJ2-5, with 11 bases lining up with TRBD1. In germline, CDR1 is MNHEY, CDR2 SMNVEV (reference sequence). This CDR3 region has 15 residues. J was trimmed by 5 bases and V by 4 bases; bases with no gene match: 6. The CDR3 sequence is CASSYGTGGRETQYF. DNA of the CDR3: TGTGCCAGCAGTTACGGGACAGGGGGACGGGAGACCCAGTACTTC.

This chain links TRBV9 with TRBJ2-3; no clear D gene. CDR1 and CDR2 (germline): SGDLS, YYNGEE. Trimming cost V 4 bases and J 2 bases, with 8 bases left between them. This CDR3 is built from 13 residues. The CDR3 region is CASSLSSTDTQYF. CDR3 nucleotides: TGTGCCAGCAGCCTTAGCTCCACAGATACGCAGTATTTT.

The J gene is TRBJ2-1, the V gene TRBV24-1; 11 nucleotides match TRBD1. This CDR3 spans 17 amino acids. V lost 6 bases to trimming and J lost 10 bases; unmatched junction nucleotides: 16. Germline V gene sequence: CDR1 KGHDR, CDR2 SFDVKD. CDR3 loop: CATSHPRGQGALGEQFF. CDR3 bases: TGTGCCACCAGTCATCCACGCGGACAGGGGGCCCTCGGAGAGCAGTTCTTC.

This chain uses TRBV5-8 with TRBJ2-5; 8 nucleotides line up with TRBD1. The CDR3 totals 16 residues. CDR1 and CDR2 from the germline V gene are SGHTS and YDEGEE. Losses at the gene ends were 0 bases for V and 1 base for J; bases not matched to a gene: 5. CDR3 amino acids: CASSLEPGQVQETQYF. Here the CDR3 DNA reads TGTGCCAGCAGCTTGGAACCGGGACAGGTCCAAGAGACCCAGTACTTC.